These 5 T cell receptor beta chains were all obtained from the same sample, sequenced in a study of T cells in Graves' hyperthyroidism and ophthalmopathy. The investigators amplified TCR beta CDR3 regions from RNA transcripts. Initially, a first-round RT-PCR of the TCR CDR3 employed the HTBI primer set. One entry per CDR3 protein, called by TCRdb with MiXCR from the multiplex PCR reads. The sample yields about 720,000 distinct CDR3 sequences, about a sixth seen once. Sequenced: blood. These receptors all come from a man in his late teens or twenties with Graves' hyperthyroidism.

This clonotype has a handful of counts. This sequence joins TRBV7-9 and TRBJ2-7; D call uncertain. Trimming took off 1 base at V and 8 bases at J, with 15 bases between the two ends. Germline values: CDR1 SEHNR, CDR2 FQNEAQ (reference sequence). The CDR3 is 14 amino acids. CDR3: CASSLVRASAQQYF. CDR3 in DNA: TGTGCCAGCAGCTTAGTACGTGCCTCAGCACAGCAGTACTTC.

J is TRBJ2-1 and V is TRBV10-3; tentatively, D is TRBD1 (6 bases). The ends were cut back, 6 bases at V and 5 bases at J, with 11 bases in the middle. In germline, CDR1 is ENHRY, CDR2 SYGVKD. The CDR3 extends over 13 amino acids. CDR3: CAISGTQHNEQFF. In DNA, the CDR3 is TGTGCCATCAGCGGGACACAACACAATGAGCAGTTCTTC.

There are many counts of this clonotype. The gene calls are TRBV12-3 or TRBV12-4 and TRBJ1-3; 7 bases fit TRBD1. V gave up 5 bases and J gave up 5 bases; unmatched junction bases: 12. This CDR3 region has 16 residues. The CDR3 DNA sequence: TGTGCCAGCAGTGATCAGACAGGGCGTTCGCGAAACACCATATATTTT. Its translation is CASSDQTGRSRNTIYF.

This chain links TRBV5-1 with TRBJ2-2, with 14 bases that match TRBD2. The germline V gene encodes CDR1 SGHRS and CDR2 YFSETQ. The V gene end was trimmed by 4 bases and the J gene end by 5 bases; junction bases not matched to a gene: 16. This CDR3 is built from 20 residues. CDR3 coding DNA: TGCGCCAGCAGCGACCAGGGGATTCCGGGACTAGCGGGAGAGACCGGGGAGCTGTTTTTT. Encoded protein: CASSDQGIPGLAGETGELFF.

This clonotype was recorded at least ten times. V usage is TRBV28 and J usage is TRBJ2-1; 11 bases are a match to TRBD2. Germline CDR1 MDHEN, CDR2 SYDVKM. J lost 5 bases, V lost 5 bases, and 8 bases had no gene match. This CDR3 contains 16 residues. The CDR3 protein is CASSVELAGVDNEQFF. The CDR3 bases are TGTGCCAGCAGTGTCGAACTAGCGGGAGTCGACAATGAGCAGTTCTTC.